This T cell receptor (beta chain) emerged from a study of T cells in Graves' hyperthyroidism and ophthalmopathy (dated by TCRdb to the late 2010s). Regarding the research as a whole: Peripheral blood was collected at initial diagnosis, before any treatment. TCR V-J signatures able to tell the groups apart were searched for in a discovery cohort of 95 or so patients, of whom roughly 42 had Graves' ophthalmopathy and under 65 had stable Graves' hyperthyroidism. An independent validation cohort of under 20 hyperthyroidism patients and 17 patients who later progressed to ophthalmopathy tested prospective prediction of ophthalmopathy. For training and testing, the roughly 97 patients in the discovery cohort were randomly divided in a 7:3 ratio. In about six Graves' hyperthyroidism patients, the study also compared T-cell repertoires from thyroid tissue with T-cell repertoires from blood. Once sampling was done, hyperthyroidism patients were given methimazole at a starting dose of 30 mg daily, whereas ophthalmopathy patients were given high-dose intravenous methylprednisolone. The paper reports TCR Vbeta CDR3 sequencing of approximately 140 peripheral blood samples: under 45 ophthalmopathy, 75 to 80 hyperthyroidism and roughly 17 progressor patients. Overall study results and their limits: A 13 V-J signature model separated ophthalmopathy from stable hyperthyroidism, with 87.88% sensitivity and about 81% specificity in cross-validation and 80%/75% in testing. Blood samples also contained most of the expanded thyroid clonotypes (frequency above 0.001), which suggests that blood repertoires may reflect thyroid immune responses. During validation, the model predicted progression to ophthalmopathy a median of around 7 months ahead of onset, with more than 55% sensitivity and more than 72% specificity. Sample size was not statistically predetermined, and blinding of investigators to group allocation was not performed.

The V and J ends are trimmed by 0 bases and 0 bases, leaving 15 bases between them. Taken from cysteine to phenylalanine, the CDR3 has 18 residues. Only the CDR3 part of the read is kept: 54 bases, read in frame from the first base. The germline V gene (reference sequence) provides CDR1 MNHNY and CDR2 SVGAGI. Hyperthyroidism patients were aged 18 to 65 years and newly diagnosed, with disease duration of less than 2 months. Any patient with an uncontrolled infection, another autoimmune disease, pregnancy or lactation was excluded. Diagnoses relied on clinical symptoms, serum thyroxine and TRAb, thyroid ultrasound and orbital computed tomography. Blood from progressor patients was drawn when they were first diagnosed with hyperthyroidism, before any ophthalmopathy symptoms appeared. Ficoll-Paque density gradient centrifugation was used to isolate PBMCs from 8 to 10 ml of fresh peripheral blood. Progressor patients were initially diagnosed with Graves' hyperthyroidism and developed ophthalmopathy during follow-up. Trizol reagent was used to extract total RNA, and RNA quality was then checked on an Agilent 2100 Bioanalyzer.

This clonotype showed up many times. No cognate antigen has been identified for it. No base quality information exists; no much larger clone differs at one position. The TCR beta CDR3 regions were amplified from RNA transcripts. For the first round of RT-PCR on the TCR CDR3, the HTBI primer set was used together with the Qiagen OneStep RT-PCR kit. A second multiplex PCR round built the libraries, followed by size selection and purification. Libraries were sequenced paired-end with 100 bp reads on an Illumina HiSeq2000. The paper's processing steps were these. SOAPnuke was used to process the raw data, removing reads that contained adapters or uncalled bases, had a mean Phred below 15, or lacked an exact match to the constant primer or identifier. High-quality paired reads were merged using COPE v1.2.5, and each unique nucleotide sequence was defined as a clonotype. MiTCR v1.1 was used to align clonotypes to the IMGT TRBV, TRBD and TRBJ reference segments. The analysis included only V-J combinations with a frequency above 0.0001, which together covered roughly 99% of the repertoires. The TCS score was defined as F50 (clonal expansion) divided by E x V (chaos), with BLOSUM62-based TCRdist calculated between CDR3 peptides within each V-J. Welch's t-statistics and random forest reduced roughly 500 V-J features to 13, which were used in a naive Bayes classifier (R e1071). TCRdb reanalyzed the raw reads on its own, using fastp at Q25 for trimming and MiXCR for clone calling, and kept in-frame beta chains. Each CDR3 protein gets just one entry, which takes the most common genes and DNA from the rows behind it. The V and J calls and clone size are TCRdb's, not the authors'. In this sample the table shows 300,000 to 450,000 distinct CDR3 sequences, approximately 15% of which occur a single time. The leading ten clones occupy roughly a quarter of the sample.

This TCR came from a young woman with Graves' hyperthyroidism that later progressed to Graves' ophthalmopathy. Sequenced: blood. The rearranged chain carries TRBV6-6 and TRBJ1-5; the D gene cannot be resolved reliably. The sequenced DNA is TGTGCCAGCAGTTACTCGAAACGAGAACGCTATAGCAATCAGCCCCAGCATTTT. Its translation is CASSYSKRERYSNQPQHF.